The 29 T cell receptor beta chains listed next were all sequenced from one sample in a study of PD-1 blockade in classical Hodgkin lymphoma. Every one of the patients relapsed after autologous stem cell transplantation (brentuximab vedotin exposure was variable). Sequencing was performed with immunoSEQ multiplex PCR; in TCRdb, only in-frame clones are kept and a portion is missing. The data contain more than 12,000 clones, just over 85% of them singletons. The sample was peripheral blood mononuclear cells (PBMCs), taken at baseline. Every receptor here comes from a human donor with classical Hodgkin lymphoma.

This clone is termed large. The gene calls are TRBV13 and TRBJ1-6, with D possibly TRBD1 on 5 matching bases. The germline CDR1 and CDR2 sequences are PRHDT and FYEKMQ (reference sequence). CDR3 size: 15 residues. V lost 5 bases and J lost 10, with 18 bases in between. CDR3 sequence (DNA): TGTGCCAGCAGCCATTTAGATGGGGGTGGCTCACCCCTCCACTTT. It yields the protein CASSHLDGGGSPLHF.

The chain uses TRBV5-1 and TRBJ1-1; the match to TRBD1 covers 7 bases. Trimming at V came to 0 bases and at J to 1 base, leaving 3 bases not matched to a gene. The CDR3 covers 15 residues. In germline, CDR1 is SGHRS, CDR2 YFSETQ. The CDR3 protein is CASSLEGQTNTEAFF. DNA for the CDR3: TGCGCCAGCAGCTTGGAGGGACAGACGAACACTGAAGCTTTCTTT.

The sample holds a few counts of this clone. The CDR3 protein is CASSLRGPYGYTF. The CDR3 coding sequence is TGTGCCAGCAGTTTGAGGGGACCCTATGGCTACACCTTC. The rearrangement joins TRBV28 to TRBJ1-2; maybe TRBD1 (5 bases). Between the trimmed V and J ends, which lost 3 bases and 4 bases, there was a span of 9 bases. The CDR3 consists of 13 residues. Germline CDR1 MDHEN, CDR2 SYDVKM.

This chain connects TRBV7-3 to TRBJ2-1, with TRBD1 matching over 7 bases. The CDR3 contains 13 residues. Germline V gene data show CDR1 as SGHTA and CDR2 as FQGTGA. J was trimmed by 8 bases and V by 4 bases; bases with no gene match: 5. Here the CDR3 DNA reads TGTGCCAGCAGCTCTTACAGGGGCGATGAGCAGTTCTTC. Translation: CASSSYRGDEQFF.

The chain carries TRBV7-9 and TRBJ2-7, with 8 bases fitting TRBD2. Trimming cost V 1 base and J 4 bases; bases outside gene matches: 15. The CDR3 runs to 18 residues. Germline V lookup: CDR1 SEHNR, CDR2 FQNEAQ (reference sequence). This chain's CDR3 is CASSLGGSKAGGSYEQYF. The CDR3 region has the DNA TGTGCCAGCAGCTTAGGTGGTAGCAAGGCGGGAGGTTCTTACGAGCAGTACTTC.

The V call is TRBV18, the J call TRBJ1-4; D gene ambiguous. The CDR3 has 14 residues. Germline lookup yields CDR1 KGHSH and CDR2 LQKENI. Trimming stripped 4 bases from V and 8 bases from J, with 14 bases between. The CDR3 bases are TGTGCCAGCTCACAGAAGACGGGCATAGAAAAACTGTTTTTT. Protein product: CASSQKTGIEKLFF.

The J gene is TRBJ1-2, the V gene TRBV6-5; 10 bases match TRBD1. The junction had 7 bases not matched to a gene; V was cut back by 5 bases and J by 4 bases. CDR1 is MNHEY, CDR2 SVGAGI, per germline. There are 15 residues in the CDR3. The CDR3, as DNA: TGTGCCAGCAGTCCAACGGACAGGGGGGGCTATGGCTACACCTTC. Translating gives CASSPTDRGGYGYTF.

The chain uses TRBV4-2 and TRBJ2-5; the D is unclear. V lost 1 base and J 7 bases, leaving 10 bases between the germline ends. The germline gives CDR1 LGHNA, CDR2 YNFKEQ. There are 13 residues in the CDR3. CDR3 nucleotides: TGTGCCAGCAGCCAAGGGCAGCGTGGGACCCAGTACTTC. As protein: CASSQGQRGTQYF.

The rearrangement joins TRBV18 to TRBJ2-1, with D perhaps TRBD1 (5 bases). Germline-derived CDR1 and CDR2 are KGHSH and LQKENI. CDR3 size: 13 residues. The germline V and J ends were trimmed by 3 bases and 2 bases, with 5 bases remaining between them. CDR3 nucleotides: TGTGCCAGCTCACCGGGGCCCTACAATGAGCAGTTCTTC. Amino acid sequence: CASSPGPYNEQFF.

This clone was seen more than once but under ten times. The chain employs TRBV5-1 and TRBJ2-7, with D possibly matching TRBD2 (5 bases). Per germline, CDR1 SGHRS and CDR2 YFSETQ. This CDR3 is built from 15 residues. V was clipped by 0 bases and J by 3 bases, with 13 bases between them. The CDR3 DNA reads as TGCGCCAGCAGCTTGGGTCTAGCTCAAGTCTACGAGCAGTACTTC. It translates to CASSLGLAQVYEQYF.

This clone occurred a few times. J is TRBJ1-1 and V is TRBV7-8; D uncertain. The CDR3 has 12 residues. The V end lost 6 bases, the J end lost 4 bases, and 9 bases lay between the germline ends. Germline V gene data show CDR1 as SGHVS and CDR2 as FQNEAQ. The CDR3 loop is CASSYHSTEAFF. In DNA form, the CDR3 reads TGTGCCAGCAGTTATCACTCCACTGAAGCTTTCTTT.

The CDR3 coding sequence is TGTGCCTGGAGATCGCAAGAGACCCAGTACTTC. Amino acid sequence: CAWRSQETQYF. J is TRBJ2-5 and V is TRBV30; D gene unclear. Germline V gene sequence: CDR1 GTSNPN, CDR2 SVGIG (reference sequence). Trimming cost V 3 bases and J 2 bases, with 4 bases left between them. This CDR3 is 11 amino acids long.

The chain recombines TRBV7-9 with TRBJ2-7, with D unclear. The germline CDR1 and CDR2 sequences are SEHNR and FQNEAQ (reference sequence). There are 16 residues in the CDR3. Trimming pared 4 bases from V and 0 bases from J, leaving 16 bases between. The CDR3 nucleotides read TGTGCCAGCAGCTCAAAACCCGACATCTCCTCCTACGAGCAGTACTTC. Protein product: CASSSKPDISSYEQYF.

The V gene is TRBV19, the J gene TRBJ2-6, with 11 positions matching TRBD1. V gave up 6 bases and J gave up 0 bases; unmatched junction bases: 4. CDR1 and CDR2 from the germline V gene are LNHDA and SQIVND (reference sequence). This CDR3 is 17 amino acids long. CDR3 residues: CASSWGTGGSGANVLTF. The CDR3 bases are TGTGCCAGTAGCTGGGGGACAGGGGGCTCTGGGGCCAACGTCCTGACTTTC.

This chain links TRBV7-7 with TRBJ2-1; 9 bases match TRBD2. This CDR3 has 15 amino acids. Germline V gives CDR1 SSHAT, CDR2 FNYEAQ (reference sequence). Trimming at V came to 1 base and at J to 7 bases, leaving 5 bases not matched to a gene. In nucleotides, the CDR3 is TGTGCCAGCAGCTTAGGGCTAGCGGGATTAAATGAGCAGTTCTTC. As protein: CASSLGLAGLNEQFF.

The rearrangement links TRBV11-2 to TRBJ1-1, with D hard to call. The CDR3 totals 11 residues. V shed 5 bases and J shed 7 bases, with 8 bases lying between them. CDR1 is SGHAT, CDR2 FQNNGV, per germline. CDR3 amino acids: CASSLYSEAFF. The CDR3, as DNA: TGTGCCAGCAGCCTGTACAGTGAAGCTTTCTTT.

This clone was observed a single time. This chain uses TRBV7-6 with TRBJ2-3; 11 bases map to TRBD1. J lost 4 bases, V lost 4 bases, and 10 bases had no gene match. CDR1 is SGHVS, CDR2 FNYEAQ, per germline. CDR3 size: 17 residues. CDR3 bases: TGTGCCAGCAGCTCACCCCTGTCGGGACAGGGGGCAGATACGCAGTATTTT. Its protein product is CASSSPLSGQGADTQYF.

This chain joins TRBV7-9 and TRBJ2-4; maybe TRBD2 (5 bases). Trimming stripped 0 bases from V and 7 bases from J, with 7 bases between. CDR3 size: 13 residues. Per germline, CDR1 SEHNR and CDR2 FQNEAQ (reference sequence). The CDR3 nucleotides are TGTGCCAGCAGCTTAGCGGACTGGAACATTCAGTACTTC. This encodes CASSLADWNIQYF.

CDR3 in amino acids: CASSLGGLGGTGELFF. The CDR3 DNA reads as TGTGCCAGCAGCTTAGGCGGCCTCGGGGGTACCGGGGAGCTGTTTTTT. The chain joins TRBV13 to TRBJ2-2; D is perhaps TRBD2 (6 bases). The length of the CDR3 is 16 residues. V was shortened by 0 bases and J by 5 bases, with 13 bases between the two germline ends. Per germline, CDR1 PRHDT and CDR2 FYEKMQ (reference sequence). Looking up the rest from reference TRBV13 and TRBJ2-2 gives the full variable domain: AAGVIQSPRHLIKEKRETATLKCYPIPRHDTVYWYQQGPGQDPQFLISFYEKMQSDKGSIPDRFSAQQFSDYHSELNMSSLELGDSALYFCASSLGGLGGTGELFFGEGSRLTVL.

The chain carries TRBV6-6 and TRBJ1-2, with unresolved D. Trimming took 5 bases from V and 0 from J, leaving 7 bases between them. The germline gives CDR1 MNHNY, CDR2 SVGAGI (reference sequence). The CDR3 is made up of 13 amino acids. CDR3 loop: CASSIRPNYGYTF. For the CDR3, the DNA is TGTGCCAGCAGTATTCGACCTAACTATGGCTACACCTTC.

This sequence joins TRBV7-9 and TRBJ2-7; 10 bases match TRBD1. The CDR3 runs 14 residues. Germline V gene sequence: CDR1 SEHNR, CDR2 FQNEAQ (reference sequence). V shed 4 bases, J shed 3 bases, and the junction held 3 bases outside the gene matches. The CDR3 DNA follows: TGTGCCAGCAGCTCGCGGACAGGGGGCTACGAGCAGTACTTC. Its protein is CASSSRTGGYEQYF.

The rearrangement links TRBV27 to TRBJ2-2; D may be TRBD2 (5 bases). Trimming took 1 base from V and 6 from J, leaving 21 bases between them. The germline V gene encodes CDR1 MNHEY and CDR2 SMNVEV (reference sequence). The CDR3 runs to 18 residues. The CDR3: CASSLLNPGPHGAGELFF. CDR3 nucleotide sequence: TGTGCCAGCAGTTTATTGAACCCGGGCCCCCACGGGGCCGGGGAGCTGTTTTTT.

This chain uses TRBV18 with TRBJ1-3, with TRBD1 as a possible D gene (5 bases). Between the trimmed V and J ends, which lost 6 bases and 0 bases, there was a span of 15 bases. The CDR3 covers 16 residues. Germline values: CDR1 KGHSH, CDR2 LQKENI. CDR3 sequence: CASSRPGQASGNTIYF. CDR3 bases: TGTGCCAGCTCTCGCCCGGGGCAGGCCTCTGGAAACACCATATATTTT.

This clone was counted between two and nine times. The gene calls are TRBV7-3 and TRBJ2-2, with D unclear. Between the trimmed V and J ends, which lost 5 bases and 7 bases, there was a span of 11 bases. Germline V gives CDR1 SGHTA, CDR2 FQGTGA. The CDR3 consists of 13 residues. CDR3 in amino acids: CASSPRALGELFF. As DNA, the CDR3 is TGTGCCAGCAGCCCCCGGGCACTCGGGGAGCTGTTTTTT.

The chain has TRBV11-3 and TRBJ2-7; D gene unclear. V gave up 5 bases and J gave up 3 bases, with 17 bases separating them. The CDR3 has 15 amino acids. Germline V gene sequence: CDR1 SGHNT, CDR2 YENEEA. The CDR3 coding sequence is TGTGCCAGCAGCCCGACGCGTGGTGCCTTCTACGAGCAGTACTTC. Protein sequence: CASSPTRGAFYEQYF.

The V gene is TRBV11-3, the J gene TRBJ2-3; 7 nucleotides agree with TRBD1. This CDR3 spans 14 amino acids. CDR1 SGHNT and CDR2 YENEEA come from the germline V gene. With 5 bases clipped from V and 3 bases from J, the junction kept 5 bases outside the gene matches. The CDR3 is CASSRTGPTDTQYF. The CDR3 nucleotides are TGTGCCAGCAGCCGGACAGGCCCTACAGATACGCAGTATTTT.

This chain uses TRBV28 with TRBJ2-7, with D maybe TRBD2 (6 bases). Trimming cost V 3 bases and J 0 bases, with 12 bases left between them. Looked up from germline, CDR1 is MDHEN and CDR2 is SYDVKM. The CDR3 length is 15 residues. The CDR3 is CASSFPEGLSYEQYF. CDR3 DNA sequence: TGTGCCAGCAGTTTCCCCGAGGGACTCTCCTACGAGCAGTACTTC.

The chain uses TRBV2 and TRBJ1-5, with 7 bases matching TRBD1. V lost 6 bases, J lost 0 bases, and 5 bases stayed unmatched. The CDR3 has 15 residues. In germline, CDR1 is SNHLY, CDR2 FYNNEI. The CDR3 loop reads CASRGQLYSNQPQHF. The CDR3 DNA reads TGTGCCAGCAGGGGACAGCTTTATAGCAATCAGCCCCAGCATTTT.

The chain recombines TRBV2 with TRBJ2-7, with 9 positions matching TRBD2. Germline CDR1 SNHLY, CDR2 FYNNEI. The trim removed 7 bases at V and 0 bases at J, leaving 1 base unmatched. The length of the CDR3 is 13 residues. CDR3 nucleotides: TGTGCCAGCATAGCGGGAGCCTCCTACGAGCAGTACTTC. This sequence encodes CASIAGASYEQYF.